This paragraph covers one T cell receptor beta chain sequence. Its antigen is unidentified. Only in-frame clones appear in the TCRdb table, and some are missing; sequencing was by immunoSEQ multiplex PCR. The sample holds fewer than 6,000 clones, roughly 85% seen once. This record comes from a study of somatic mutations in cytotoxic T cells in rheumatoid arthritis. The study's findings and limits: Each of about an eighth of the 65 patients had a largest CD8+ clone that made up more than 20% of CD8+ cells.

Each population, CD4+ and CD8+ cells, was isolated by positive magnetic bead selection and checked for purity by flow cytometry. After removal of 3 bases from V and 6 bases from J, the junction contained 4 bases not matched to a gene. This CDR3 is 14 amino acids long. Germline lookup yields CDR1 GTSNPN and CDR2 SVGIG (reference sequence). Material: CD8+ T cells sorted from blood. The rearrangement joins TRBV30 to TRBJ2-1, with 11 bases that match TRBD2. The sequence was obtained from an adult with rheumatoid arthritis. The CDR3 reads CAWRLAGDVNEQFF. The CDR3 region has the DNA TGTGCCTGGAGACTAGCGGGAGACGTCAATGAGCAGTTCTTC.